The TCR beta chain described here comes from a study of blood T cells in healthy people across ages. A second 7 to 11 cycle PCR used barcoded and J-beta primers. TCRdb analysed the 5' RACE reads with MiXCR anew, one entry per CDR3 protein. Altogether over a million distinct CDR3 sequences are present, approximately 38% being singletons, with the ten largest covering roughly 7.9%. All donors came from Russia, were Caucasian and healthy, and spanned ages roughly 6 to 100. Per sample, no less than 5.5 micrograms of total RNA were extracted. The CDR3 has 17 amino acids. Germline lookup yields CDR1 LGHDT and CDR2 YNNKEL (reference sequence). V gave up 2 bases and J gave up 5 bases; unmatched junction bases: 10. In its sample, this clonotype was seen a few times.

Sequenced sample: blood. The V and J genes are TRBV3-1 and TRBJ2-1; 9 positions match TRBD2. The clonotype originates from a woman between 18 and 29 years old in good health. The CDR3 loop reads CASSQSSTSGYHNEQFF. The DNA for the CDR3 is TGTGCCAGCAGCCAATCCTCTACTAGCGGGTATCACAATGAGCAGTTCTTC.